This T cell receptor (beta chain) was sequenced in a study of blood T cell repertoires in COVID-19. Patients from Seattle were sampled longitudinally, starting during active infection. Per the germline V gene, CDR1 is MNHEY and CDR2 is SVGAGI. Trimming pared 6 bases from V and 8 bases from J, leaving 8 bases between. CDR3 length: 11 amino acids. The data were produced by immunoSEQ multiplex PCR, yet TCRdb's version contains in-frame clones alone and is incomplete. The table lists some 230,000 clones, around four fifths of them singletons. The source of this sequence is a woman aged 80 or over with COVID-19, enrolled during active disease. V usage is TRBV6-5 and J usage is TRBJ1-3; D remains unclear. The source material was peripheral blood. In nucleotides, the CDR3 is TGTGCCAGCAGAATGGGCCACACCATATATTTT. Protein product: CASRMGHTIYF.